This TCR beta chain was profiled in a study of T cells in Graves' hyperthyroidism and ophthalmopathy. Findings and limits, study-wide: Separation of ophthalmopathy from stable hyperthyroidism was achieved by a 13 V-J model.

There were TCR beta CDR3 regions amplified from RNA transcripts. An initial round of RT-PCR targeting the TCR CDR3 relied on the HTBI primer set. TCRdb recomputed calls from the multiplex PCR reads with MiXCR, one row per CDR3 protein. The sample includes 160,000 or so distinct CDR3 sequences, about 9.4% of them seen just once. V lost 0 bases to trimming and J lost 8 bases, with 8 bases between them. Germline-derived CDR1 and CDR2 are DFQATT and SNEGSKA (reference sequence). The CDR3 consists of 13 residues. Each diagnosis was grounded in clinical symptoms, serum thyroxine and TRAb, thyroid ultrasound, and orbital computed tomography. Sample collection date corresponds to first hyperthyroidism diagnosis, prior to any ophthalmopathy symptoms. This clonotype has at least ten counts. Its antigen is as yet unknown.

The rearrangement links TRBV20-1 to TRBJ1-6; D ambiguous. The sequenced sample was blood. This TCR derives from a woman younger than 35 with Graves' hyperthyroidism that later progressed to Graves' ophthalmopathy. The CDR3 coding sequence is TGCAGTGCTAGAGATATTAGTGATTCACCCCTCCACTTT. Translating it yields CSARDISDSPLHF.